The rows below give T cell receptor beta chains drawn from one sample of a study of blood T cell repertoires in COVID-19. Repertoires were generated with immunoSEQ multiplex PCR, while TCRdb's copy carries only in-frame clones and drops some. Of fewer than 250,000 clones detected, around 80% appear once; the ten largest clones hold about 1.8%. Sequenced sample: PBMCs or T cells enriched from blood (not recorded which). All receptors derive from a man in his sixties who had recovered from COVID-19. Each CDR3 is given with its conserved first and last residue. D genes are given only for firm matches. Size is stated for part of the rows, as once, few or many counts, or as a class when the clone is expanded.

CASIRAPAGLREQFF	TGTGCCAGCATTCGGGCCCCAGCGGGGTTACGGGAGCAGTTCTTC	NA	TRBV2	TRBJ2-1	TRBD2
CASSYDRGKYNEQFF	TGTGCCAGCAGCTACGACAGGGGAAAATACAATGAGCAGTTCTTC	NA	TRBV7-2	TRBJ2-1	TRBD1
CASSPSGVGEQYF	TGTGCCAGCTCACCGTCCGGGGTGGGCGAGCAGTACTTC	NA	TRBV18	TRBJ2-7	NA
CASSLVPSTGSNSPLHF	TGTGCCAGCAGCTTAGTTCCCTCGACAGGCTCAAATTCACCCCTCCACTTT	NA	TRBV11-2	TRBJ1-6	NA
CASSVDRGTDTQYF	TGTGCCAGCAGCGTGGACAGGGGAACAGATACGCAGTATTTT	NA	TRBV7-3	TRBJ2-3	TRBD1
CASSPRQGAFSQPQHF	TGTGCCAGCAGCCCAAGGCAGGGGGCATTCTCTCAGCCCCAGCATTTT	NA	TRBV7-2	TRBJ1-5	TRBD1
CAWRRLTSGEQFF	TGTGCCTGGCGGCGGCTGACGTCGGGTGAGCAGTTCTTC	NA	TRBV30	TRBJ2-1	NA
CASSPRQGASVNEQFF	TGTGCCAGCAGCCCAAGACAGGGGGCGTCAGTCAATGAGCAGTTCTTC	NA	TRBV11-3	TRBJ2-1	TRBD1
CATSDSSTLAESGELFF	TGTGCCACCAGTGATTCTTCCACGCTAGCGGAGTCCGGGGAGCTGTTTTTT	NA	TRBV24-1	TRBJ2-2	TRBD2
CASSARTGNTGELFF	TGTGCCAGCAGCGCAAGGACAGGGAACACCGGGGAGCTGTTTTTT	few	TRBV7-3	TRBJ2-2	TRBD1
CASSPGQRYGYTF	TGTGCCAGCAGCCCGGGACAGCGCTATGGCTACACCTTC	NA	TRBV5-6	TRBJ1-2	TRBD1
CASSTQQGADGYTF	TGTGCCAGTAGTACACAACAGGGGGCTGATGGCTACACCTTC	NA	TRBV19	TRBJ1-2	TRBD1
CASSLETGTDGYTF	TGTGCCAGCAGCTTAGAGACAGGGACTGATGGCTACACCTTC	NA	TRBV7-9	TRBJ1-2	TRBD1